This T cell receptor beta chain appears in the sequencing data of a study of beta chain features in type 1 diabetes. About this clone: The antigen remains unidentified. This may be a read error: a much more frequent sequence differs by one nucleotide.

Points from the study as a whole: A closer apparent resemblance between naive, central memory and Treg TCRB repertoires was seen in patients than in healthy donors. TCRB CDR3 length was moderately but significantly reduced in all four CD4+ subsets of Type 1 diabetes patients.

The entirety of the isolated RNA underwent reverse transcription, so expressed TCRB transcripts were sequenced. An average of around 3.5 million reads was obtained for naive, central memory and regulatory T cell samples. The assay was immunoSEQ multiplex PCR, and TCRdb's table has in-frame clones only and misses some. The data hold 350,000 to 450,000 clones, with 14% observed a single time. The authors took one heparinised blood draw, averaging approximately 0.12 L, from each donor. Trimming stripped 5 bases from V and 6 bases from J, with 8 bases between. There are 12 residues in the CDR3. CDR1 is SEHNR, CDR2 FQNEAQ, per germline (reference sequence).

The chain employs TRBV7-9 and TRBJ2-1; D remains unclear. Sequencing was carried out using naive CD4+ T cells from blood. This clonotype originated in a man aged 25 to 45 in good health. In DNA, the CDR3 is TGTGCCAGCAGCCCCTGGGGCAATGAGCAGTTCTTC. It codes for CASSPWGNEQFF.